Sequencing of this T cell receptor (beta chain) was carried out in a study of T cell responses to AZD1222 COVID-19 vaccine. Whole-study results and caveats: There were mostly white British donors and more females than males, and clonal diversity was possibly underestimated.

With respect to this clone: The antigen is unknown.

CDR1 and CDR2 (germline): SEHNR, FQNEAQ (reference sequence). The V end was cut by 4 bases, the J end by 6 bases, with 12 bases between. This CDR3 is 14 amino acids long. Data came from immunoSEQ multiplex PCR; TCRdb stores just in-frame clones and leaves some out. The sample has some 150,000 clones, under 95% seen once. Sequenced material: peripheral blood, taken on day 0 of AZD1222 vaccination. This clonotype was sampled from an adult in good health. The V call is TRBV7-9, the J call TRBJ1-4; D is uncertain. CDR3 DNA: TGTGCCAGCAGCTCGACCCCTGCACATGAAAAACTGTTTTTT. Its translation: CASSSTPAHEKLFF.